This TCR beta chain is drawn from a study of T cell responses to AZD1222 COVID-19 vaccine. Study background: Whether given at about 4 or about 12 weeks, second doses were pooled.

The CDR3 sequence is 15 residues long. J gave up 4 bases and V 3 bases, and 5 bases lay outside the gene matches. Germline V gene lookup returns CDR1 LNHDA and CDR2 SQIVND (reference sequence). Findings and limits, study-wide: No day 14 peak samples; only post-peak repertoires were characterized. The reported proportion of spike-specific TCRs targeting unmutated variant regions was nearly half.

Generated by immunoSEQ multiplex PCR, the TCRdb table keeps only in-frame clones and is missing some. Seen here are more than 50,000 clones, about 90% observed once, and the top ten hold less than 5%. As to this clone: Its target is unknown.

The J gene is TRBJ1-3, the V gene TRBV19; 8 bases agree with TRBD1. The receptor comes from an adult in good health. The input for sequencing was peripheral blood, taken on day 0 of AZD1222 vaccination. The CDR3 sequence is CASSIRDRIGNTIYF. The CDR3 region has the DNA TGTGCCAGTAGTATCCGGGACAGGATCGGAAACACCATATATTTT.